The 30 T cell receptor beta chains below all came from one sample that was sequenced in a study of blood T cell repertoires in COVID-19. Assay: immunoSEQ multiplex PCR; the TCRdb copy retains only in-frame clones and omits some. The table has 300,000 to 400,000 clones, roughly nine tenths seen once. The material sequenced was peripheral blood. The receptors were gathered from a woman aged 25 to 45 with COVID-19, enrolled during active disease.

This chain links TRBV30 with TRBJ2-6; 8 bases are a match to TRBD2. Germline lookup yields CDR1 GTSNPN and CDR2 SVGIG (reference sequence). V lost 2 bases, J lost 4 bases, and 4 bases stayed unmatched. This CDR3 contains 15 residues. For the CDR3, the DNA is TGTGCCTGGAGTAGCGGGAGATCAGGGGCCAACGTCCTGACTTTC. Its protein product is CAWSSGRSGANVLTF.

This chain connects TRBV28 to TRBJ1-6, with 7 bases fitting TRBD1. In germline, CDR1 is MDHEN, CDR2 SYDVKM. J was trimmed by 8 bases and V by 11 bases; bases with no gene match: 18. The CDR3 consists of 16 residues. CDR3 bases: TGTGCCCACACCGGGACAGCCGAGGGGGACCATTCACCCCTCCACTTT. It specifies CAHTGTAEGDHSPLHF.

The CDR3 reads CASSEDGTAYGYTF. The CDR3 DNA follows: TGTGCCAGCAGTGAAGACGGGACAGCGTATGGCTACACCTTC. The rearrangement joins TRBV6-1 to TRBJ1-2, with 7 bases aligning to TRBD1. V trimming: 1 base; J trimming: 5 bases; junction bases outside the gene matches: 4. The germline V gene has CDR1 MNHNS and CDR2 SASEGT. The CDR3 loop spans 14 amino acids.

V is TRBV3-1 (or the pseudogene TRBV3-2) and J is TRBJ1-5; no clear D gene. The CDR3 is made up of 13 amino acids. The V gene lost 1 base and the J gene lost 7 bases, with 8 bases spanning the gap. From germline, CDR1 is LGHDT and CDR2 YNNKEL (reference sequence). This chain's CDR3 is CASSQGEEQPQHF. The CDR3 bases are TGTGCCAGCAGCCAAGGAGAGGAGCAGCCCCAGCATTTT.

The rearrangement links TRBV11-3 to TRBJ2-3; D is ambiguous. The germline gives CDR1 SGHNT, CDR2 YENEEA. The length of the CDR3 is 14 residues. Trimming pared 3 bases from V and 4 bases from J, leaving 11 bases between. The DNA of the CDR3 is TGTGCCAGCAGCTTGCGTAGTGGTTCAGATACGCAGTATTTT. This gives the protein CASSLRSGSDTQYF.

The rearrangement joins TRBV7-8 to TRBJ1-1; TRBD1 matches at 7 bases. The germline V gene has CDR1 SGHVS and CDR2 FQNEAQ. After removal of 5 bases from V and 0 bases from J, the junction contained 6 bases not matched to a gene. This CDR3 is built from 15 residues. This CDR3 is CASSDTTGVNTEAFF. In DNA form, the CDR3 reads TGTGCCAGCAGCGACACTACAGGGGTGAACACTGAAGCTTTCTTT.

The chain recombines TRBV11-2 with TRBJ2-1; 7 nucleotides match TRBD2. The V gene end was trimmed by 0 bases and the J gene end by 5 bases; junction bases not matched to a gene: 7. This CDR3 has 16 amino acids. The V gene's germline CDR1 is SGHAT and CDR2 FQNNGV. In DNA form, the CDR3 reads TGTGCCAGCAGCTTAGACGTGGGAGGGCCCAACAATGAGCAGTTCTTC. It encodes CASSLDVGGPNNEQFF.

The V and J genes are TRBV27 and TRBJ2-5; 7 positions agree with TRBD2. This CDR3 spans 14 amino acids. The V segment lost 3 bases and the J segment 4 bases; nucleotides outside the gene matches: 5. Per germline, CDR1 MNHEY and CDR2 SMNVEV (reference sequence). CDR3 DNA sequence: TGTGCCAGCAGTTTTGGGAGGGGAGGAGAGACCCAGTACTTC. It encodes CASSFGRGGETQYF.

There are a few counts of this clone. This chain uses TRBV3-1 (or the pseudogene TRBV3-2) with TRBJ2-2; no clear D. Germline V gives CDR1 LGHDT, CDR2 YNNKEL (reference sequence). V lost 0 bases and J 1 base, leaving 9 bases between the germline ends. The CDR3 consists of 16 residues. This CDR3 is CASSQESTMNTGELFF. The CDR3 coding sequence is TGTGCCAGCAGCCAAGAAAGCACTATGAACACCGGGGAGCTGTTTTTT.

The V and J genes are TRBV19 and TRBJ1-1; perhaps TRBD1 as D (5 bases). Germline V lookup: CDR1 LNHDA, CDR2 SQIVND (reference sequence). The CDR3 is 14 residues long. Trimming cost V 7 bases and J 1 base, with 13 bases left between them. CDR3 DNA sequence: TGTGCCAGTACCAGGGAGGAGAGGAACACTGAAGCTTTCTTT. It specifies CASTREERNTEAFF.

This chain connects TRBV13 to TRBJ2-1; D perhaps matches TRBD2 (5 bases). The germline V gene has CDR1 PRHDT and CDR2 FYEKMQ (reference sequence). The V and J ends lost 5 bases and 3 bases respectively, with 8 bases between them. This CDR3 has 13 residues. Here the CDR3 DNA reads TGTGCCAGCAGCCCCGACTACTACAATGAGCAGTTCTTC. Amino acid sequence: CASSPDYYNEQFF.

The CDR3 protein is CASSDLAGEQYF. CDR3 DNA sequence: TGTGCCAGCAGTGACCTAGCGGGCGAGCAGTACTTC. V is TRBV6-1 and J is TRBJ2-7; 8 positions match TRBD2. Trimming removed 3 bases from V and 6 bases from J; junction bases left unmatched: 1. The CDR3 is 12 residues long. Germline CDR1 MNHNS, CDR2 SASEGT.

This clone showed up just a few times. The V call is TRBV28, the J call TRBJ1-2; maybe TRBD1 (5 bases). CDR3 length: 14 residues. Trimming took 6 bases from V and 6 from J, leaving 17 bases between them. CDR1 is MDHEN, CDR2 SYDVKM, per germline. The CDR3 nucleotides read TGTGCCAGCAGCACCCTCAGGCAGGGTAATGGCTACACCTTC. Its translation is CASSTLRQGNGYTF.

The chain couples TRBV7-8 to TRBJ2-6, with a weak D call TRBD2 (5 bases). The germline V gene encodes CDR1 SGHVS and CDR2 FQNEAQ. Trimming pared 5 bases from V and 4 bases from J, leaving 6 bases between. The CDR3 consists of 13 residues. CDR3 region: CASSRRGANVLTF. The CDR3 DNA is TGTGCCAGCAGCCGGAGGGGGGCCAACGTCCTGACTTTC. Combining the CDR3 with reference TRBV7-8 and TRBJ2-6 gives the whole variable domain GAGVSQSPRYKVAKRGQDVALRCDPISGHVSLFWYQQALGQGPEFLTYFQNEAQLDKSGLPSDRFFAERPEGSVSTLKIQRTQQEDSAVYLCASSRRGANVLTFGAGSRLTVL.

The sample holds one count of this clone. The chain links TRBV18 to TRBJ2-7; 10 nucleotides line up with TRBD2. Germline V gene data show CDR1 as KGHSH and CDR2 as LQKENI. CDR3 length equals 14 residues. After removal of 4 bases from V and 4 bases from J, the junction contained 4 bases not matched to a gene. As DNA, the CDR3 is TGTGCCAGCTCACTAGCGGGAGGAAGTTACGAGCAGTACTTC. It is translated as CASSLAGGSYEQYF. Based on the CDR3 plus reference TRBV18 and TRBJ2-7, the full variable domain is NAGVMQNPRHLVRRRGQEARLRCSPMKGHSHVYWYRQLPEEGLKFMVYLQKENIIDESGMPKERFSAEFPKEGPSILRIQQVVRGDSAAYFCASSLAGGSYEQYFGPGTRLTVT.

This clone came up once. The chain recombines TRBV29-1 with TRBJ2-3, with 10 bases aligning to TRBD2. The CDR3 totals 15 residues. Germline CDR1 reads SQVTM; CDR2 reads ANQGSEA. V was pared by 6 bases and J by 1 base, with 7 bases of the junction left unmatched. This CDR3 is CSVAGTSERTDTQYF. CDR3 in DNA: TGCAGCGTGGCCGGGACTAGCGAACGCACAGATACGCAGTATTTT.

Written as DNA, the CDR3 is TGTGCCAGCAGTGCTCGTAGGAGGAGGGATGGCTACACCTTC. Protein: CASSARRRRDGYTF. This chain uses TRBV2 with TRBJ1-2; D gene uncertain. The CDR3 is 14 amino acids. The V gene lost 4 bases and the J gene lost 6 bases, with 15 bases spanning the gap. The germline V gene has CDR1 SNHLY and CDR2 FYNNEI. The full variable domain, its missing parts supplied by reference TRBV2 and TRBJ1-2, is EPEVTQTPSHQVTQMGQEVILRCVPISNHLYFYWYRQILGQKVEFLVSFYNNEISEKSEIFDDQFSVERPDGSNFTLKIRSTKLEDSAMYFCASSARRRRDGYTFGSGTRLTVV.

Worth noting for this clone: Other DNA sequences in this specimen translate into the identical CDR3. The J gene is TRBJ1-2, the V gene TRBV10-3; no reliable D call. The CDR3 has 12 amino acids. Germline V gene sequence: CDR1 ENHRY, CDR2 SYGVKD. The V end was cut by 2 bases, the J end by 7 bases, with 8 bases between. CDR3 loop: CAISEGGFGYTF. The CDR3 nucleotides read TGTGCCATCAGTGAGGGAGGGTTTGGCTACACCTTC.

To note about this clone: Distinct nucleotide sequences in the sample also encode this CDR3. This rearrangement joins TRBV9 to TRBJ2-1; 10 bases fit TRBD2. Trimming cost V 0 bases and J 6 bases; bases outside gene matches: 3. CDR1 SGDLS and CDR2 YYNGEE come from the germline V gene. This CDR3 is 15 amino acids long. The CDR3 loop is CASSVGSGRANEQFF. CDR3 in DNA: TGTGCCAGCAGCGTAGGGAGCGGGAGGGCCAATGAGCAGTTCTTC.

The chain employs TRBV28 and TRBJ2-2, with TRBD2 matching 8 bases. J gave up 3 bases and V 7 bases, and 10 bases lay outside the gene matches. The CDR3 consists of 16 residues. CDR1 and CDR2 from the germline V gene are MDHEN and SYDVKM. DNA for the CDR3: TGTGCCAGCACCAAACTCTCGGGGGGGGACACCGGGGAGCTGTTTTTT. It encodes CASTKLSGGDTGELFF.

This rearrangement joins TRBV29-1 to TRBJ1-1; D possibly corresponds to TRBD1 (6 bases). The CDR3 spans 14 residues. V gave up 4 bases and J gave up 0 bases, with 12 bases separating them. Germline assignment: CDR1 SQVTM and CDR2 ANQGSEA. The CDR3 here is CSVVVRGMNTEAFF. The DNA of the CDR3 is TGCAGCGTTGTAGTCAGGGGCATGAACACTGAAGCTTTCTTT.

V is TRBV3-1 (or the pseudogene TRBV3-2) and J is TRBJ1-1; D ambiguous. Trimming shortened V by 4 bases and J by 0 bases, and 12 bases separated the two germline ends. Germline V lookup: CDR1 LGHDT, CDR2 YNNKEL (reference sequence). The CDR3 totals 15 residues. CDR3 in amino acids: CASSLTERVNTEAFF. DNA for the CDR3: TGTGCCAGCAGCCTAACGGAACGGGTGAACACTGAAGCTTTCTTT.

This chain's CDR3 is CASSLGLDYEQYF. The CDR3 region has the DNA TGCGCCAGCAGCTTGGGACTTGACTACGAGCAGTACTTC. The rearrangement links TRBV5-1 to TRBJ2-7; D gene uncertain. The CDR3 runs 13 residues. The ends were cut back, 0 bases at V and 3 bases at J, with 7 bases in the middle. CDR1 SGHRS and CDR2 YFSETQ come from the germline V gene.

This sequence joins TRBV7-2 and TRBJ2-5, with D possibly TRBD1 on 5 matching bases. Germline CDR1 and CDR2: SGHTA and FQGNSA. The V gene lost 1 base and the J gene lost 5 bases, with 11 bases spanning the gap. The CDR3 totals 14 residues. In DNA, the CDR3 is TGTGCCAGCAGCTTAGGGACATTTGCGGAGACCCAGTACTTC. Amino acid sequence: CASSLGTFAETQYF.

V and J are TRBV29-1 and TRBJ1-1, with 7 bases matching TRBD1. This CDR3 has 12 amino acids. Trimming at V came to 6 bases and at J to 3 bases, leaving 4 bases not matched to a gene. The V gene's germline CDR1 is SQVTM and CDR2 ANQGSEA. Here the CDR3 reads CSVRQGDTEAFF. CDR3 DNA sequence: TGCAGCGTCAGACAGGGCGACACTGAAGCTTTCTTT. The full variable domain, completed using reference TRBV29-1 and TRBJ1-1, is SAVISQKPSRDICQRGTSLTIQCQVDSQVTMMFWYRQQPGQSLTLIATANQGSEATYESGFVIDKFPISRPNLTFSTLTVSNMSPEDSSIYLCSVRQGDTEAFFGQGTRLTVV.

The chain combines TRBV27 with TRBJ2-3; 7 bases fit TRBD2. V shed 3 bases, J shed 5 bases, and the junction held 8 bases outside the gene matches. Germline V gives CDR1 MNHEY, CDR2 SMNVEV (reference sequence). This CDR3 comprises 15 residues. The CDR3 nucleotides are TGTGCCAGCAGTTTGTGGGAGGGTGGGGTAGATACGCAGTATTTT. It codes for CASSLWEGGVDTQYF.

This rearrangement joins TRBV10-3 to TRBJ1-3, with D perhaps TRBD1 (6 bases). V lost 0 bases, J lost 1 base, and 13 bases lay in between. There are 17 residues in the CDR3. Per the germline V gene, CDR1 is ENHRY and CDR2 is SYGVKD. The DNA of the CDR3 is TGTGCCATCAGTGAGTCGGGGGCGATAGGGTCTGGAAACACCATATATTTT. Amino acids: CAISESGAIGSGNTIYF.

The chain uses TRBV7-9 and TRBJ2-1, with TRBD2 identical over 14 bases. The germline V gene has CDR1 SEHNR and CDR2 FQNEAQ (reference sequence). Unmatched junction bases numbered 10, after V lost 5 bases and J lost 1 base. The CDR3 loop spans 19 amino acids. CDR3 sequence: CASSPGLAGAPRSYNEQFF. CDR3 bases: TGTGCCAGCAGCCCGGGACTAGCGGGAGCTCCCCGGTCCTACAATGAGCAGTTCTTC.

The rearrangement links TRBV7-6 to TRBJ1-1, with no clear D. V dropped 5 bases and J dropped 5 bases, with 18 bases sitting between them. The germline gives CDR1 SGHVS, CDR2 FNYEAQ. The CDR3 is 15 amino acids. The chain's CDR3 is CASSLGSWGKTEAFF. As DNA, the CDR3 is TGTGCCAGCAGCCTTGGGAGTTGGGGTAAGACTGAAGCTTTCTTT.

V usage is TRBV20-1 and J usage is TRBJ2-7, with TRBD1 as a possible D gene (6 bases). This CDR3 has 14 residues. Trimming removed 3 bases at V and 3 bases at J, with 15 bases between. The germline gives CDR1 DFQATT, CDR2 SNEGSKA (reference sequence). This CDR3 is CSASKTGNLYEQYF. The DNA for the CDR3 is TGCAGTGCTAGTAAAACAGGGAATCTCTACGAGCAGTACTTC.